Listed here is a single T cell receptor (beta chain). Its antigen is not known. The sample comes from a study of post-analysis software for immune sequencing data. General study results and limits: Multiple sclerosis was associated with a significant reduction in normalized Chao1 diversity relative to controls. Five or six TRBV segments, TRBV5-6, TRBV5-1 and TRBV20-1 among them, were found more frequent in patients than controls.

Losses at the gene ends were 5 bases for V and 0 bases for J; bases not matched to a gene: 5. Germline V gene lookup returns CDR1 DFQATT and CDR2 SNEGSKA (reference sequence). There are 16 residues in the CDR3. Unique molecular identifiers tagged the TCR beta cDNA libraries. A population of 1 to 10 million T cells gave rise to roughly 490,000 cDNA molecules. Via MiXCR, TCRdb re-called the PCR reads, giving one row per CDR3 protein. In the table there are roughly 670,000 distinct CDR3 sequences, roughly three fifths of which are singletons. The chain links TRBV20-1 to TRBJ1-6; 9 bases map to TRBD1. This TCR derives from a girl aged 2 to 10 with multiple sclerosis. The sample consisted of blood. The CDR3 nucleotides are TGCAGTGCTGGGCGGGACAGGGTCTCCTATAATTCACCCCTCCACTTT. It encodes CSAGRDRVSYNSPLHF.